Given below is one T cell receptor (beta chain) in context. Its antigen is not identified. These data are taken from a study of T cell responses to AZD1222 COVID-19 vaccine. The CDR3 consists of 13 residues. Germline loops: CDR1 SGHNT, CDR2 YYREEE (reference sequence). Between the trimmed V and J ends, which lost 5 bases and 11 bases, there was a span of 14 bases. Study-wide results and caveats: At 160-218 and 743-854, vaccine-associated CD4 TCRs were dominant, and they spanned spike. Regions left unmutated in variants are reportedly the target of nearly half of spike-specific TCRs.

The method was immunoSEQ multiplex PCR; TCRdb's version includes in-frame clones alone and lacks a portion of them. The table shows 140,000 to 150,000 clones, with more than 75% occurring only once. The origin of this receptor is an adult in good health. Sequences were derived from peripheral blood, sampled on day 0 of AZD1222 vaccination. This chain uses TRBV5-4 with TRBJ1-6, with a possible D match to TRBD1 (5 bases). The CDR3 DNA sequence: TGTGCCAGCAGTACGACACGGGGCCCACCCCTCCACTTT. The encoded protein is CASSTTRGPPLHF.